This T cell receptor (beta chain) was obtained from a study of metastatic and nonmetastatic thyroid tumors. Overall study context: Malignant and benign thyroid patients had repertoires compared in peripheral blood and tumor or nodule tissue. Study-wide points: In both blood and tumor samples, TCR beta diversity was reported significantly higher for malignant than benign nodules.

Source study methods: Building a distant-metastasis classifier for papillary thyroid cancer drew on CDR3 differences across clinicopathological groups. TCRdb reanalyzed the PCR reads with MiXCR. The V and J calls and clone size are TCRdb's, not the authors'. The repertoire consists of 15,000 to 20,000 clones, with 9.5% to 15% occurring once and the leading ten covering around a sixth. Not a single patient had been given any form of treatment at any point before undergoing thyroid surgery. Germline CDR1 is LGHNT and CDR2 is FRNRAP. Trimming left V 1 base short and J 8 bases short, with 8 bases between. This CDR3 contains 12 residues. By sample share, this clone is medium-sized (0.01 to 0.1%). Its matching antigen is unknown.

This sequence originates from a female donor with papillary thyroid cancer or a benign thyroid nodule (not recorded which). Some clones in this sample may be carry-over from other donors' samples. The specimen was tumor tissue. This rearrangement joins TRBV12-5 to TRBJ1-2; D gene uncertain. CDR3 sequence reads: CASGLDIGGYTF. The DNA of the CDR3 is TGTGCTAGTGGTTTGGACATCGGCGGCTACACCTTC. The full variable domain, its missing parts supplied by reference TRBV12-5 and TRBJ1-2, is DARVTQTPRHKVTEMGQEVTMRCQPILGHNTVFWYRQTMMQGLELLAYFRNRAPLDDSGMPKDRFSAEMPDATLATLKIQPSEPRDSAVYFCASGLDIGGYTFGSGTRLTVV.